This entry lists 7 T cell receptor beta chains sequenced from one sample in a study of blood T cell repertoires in COVID-19. Clones were read by immunoSEQ multiplex PCR, and TCRdb kept only the in-frame ones, dropping some. The sample yields around 330,000 clones, 88% seen once. Sequenced sample: peripheral blood. All receptors come from a woman in her 30s with COVID-19, enrolled during active disease.

This clone appeared once. The chain has TRBV29-1 and TRBJ2-3; 10 nucleotides align to TRBD1. CDR3 length: 14 residues. The V gene end was trimmed by 7 bases and the J gene end by 3 bases; junction bases not matched to a gene: 7. Germline CDR1 and CDR2: SQVTM and ANQGSEA. The CDR3 DNA follows: TGCAGCGCCGTAGGGGGACAGGGGACAGATACGCAGTATTTT. The encoded protein is CSAVGGQGTDTQYF.

J is TRBJ2-1 and V is TRBV6-1; 7 positions agree with TRBD1. The germline V gene encodes CDR1 MNHNS and CDR2 SASEGT. This CDR3 comprises 15 residues. The ends lost 6 bases at V and 2 bases at J; junction bases unmatched: 7. This CDR3 reads CASSLGTAAYNEQFF. The CDR3 DNA reads as TGTGCCAGCAGCCTCGGGACAGCGGCCTACAATGAGCAGTTCTTC.

This chain uses TRBV9 with TRBJ2-5, with TRBD2 as a possible D gene (6 bases). This CDR3 region has 12 residues. V was trimmed by 4 bases and J by 5 bases, leaving 9 bases between them. CDR1 is SGDLS, CDR2 YYNGEE, per germline. The CDR3, as DNA: TGTGCCAGCAGCACGGAGGGGGAGACCCAGTACTTC. The encoded protein is CASSTEGETQYF.

The gene calls are TRBV28 and TRBJ1-3; D is unclear. Germline V gives CDR1 MDHEN, CDR2 SYDVKM. V lost 2 bases, J lost 3 bases, and 11 bases lay in between. This CDR3 comprises 15 residues. The CDR3 sequence: CASSLGGLGGNTIYF. The CDR3 DNA follows: TGTGCCAGCAGTTTAGGAGGGTTAGGTGGAAACACCATATATTTT.

This sequence joins TRBV12-5 and TRBJ2-5, with D maybe TRBD1 (5 bases). V lost 2 bases, J lost 5 bases, and 12 bases lay in between. The germline V gene has CDR1 LGHNT and CDR2 FRNRAP. The CDR3 consists of 14 residues. CDR3 in amino acids: CASGLTDSPETQYF. Here the CDR3 DNA reads TGTGCTAGTGGTTTGACCGACAGCCCGGAGACCCAGTACTTC.

The rearrangement links TRBV7-2 to TRBJ1-1; 12 bases match TRBD1. V shed 4 bases and J 4 bases; nucleotides not matched to a gene: 7. The CDR3 covers 16 residues. The germline V gene has CDR1 SGHTA and CDR2 FQGNSA. In DNA form, the CDR3 reads TGTGCCAGCAGCTACCGGGACAGGGGGCTTGGCACTGAAGCTTTCTTT. It specifies CASSYRDRGLGTEAFF.

The chain uses TRBV3-1 (or the pseudogene TRBV3-2) and TRBJ1-2; 8 bases are shared with TRBD1. The V segment lost 1 base and the J segment 5 bases; nucleotides outside the gene matches: 12. Germline assignment: CDR1 LGHDT and CDR2 YNNKEL (reference sequence). This CDR3 region has 17 residues. The CDR3 DNA follows: TGTGCCAGCAGCCAAGGGTGGCAGGGGGCATCGGGGTATGGCTACACCTTC. It specifies CASSQGWQGASGYGYTF.